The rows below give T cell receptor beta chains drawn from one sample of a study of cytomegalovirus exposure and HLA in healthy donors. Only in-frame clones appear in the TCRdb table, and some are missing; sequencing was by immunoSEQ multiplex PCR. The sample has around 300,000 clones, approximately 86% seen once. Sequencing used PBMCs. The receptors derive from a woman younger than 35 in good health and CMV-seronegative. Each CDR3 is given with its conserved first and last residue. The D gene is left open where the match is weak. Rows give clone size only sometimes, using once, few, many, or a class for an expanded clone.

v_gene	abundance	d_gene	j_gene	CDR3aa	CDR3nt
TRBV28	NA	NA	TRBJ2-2	CASSSIQGKGRSAGELFF	TGTGCCAGCAGTTCGATCCAGGGCAAAGGTCGATCGGCCGGGGAGCTGTTTTTT
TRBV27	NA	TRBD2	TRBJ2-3	CASSLLAGTITDTQYF	TGTGCCAGCAGTTTATTAGCGGGAACAATCACAGATACGCAGTATTTT
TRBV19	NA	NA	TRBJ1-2	CASRYRDTTGGGYTF	TGTGCCAGTAGGTATCGGGACACCACCGGTGGCGGCTACACCTTC
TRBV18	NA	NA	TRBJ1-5	CASSPPPGDENQPQHF	TGTGCCAGCTCACCACCTCCCGGGGATGAGAATCAGCCCCAGCATTTT
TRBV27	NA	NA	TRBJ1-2	CASSLMAGIYGYTF	TGTGCCAGCAGTTTAATGGCAGGGATCTATGGCTACACCTTC
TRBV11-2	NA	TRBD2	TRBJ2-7	CASSGIGTTPEQYF	TGTGCCAGCAGCGGAATCGGGACTACCCCCGAGCAGTACTTC
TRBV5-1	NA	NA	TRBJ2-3	CASSLDVGGEQYF	TGCGCCAGCAGCTTGGACGTAGGAGGGGAACAGTATTTT
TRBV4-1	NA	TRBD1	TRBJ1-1	CASSRAGGGGEAFF	TGCGCCAGCAGCCGAGCAGGTGGAGGGGGCGAAGCTTTCTTT
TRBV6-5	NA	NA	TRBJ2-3	CASSLADGREQYF	TGTGCCAGCAGTTTAGCCGACGGTAGAGAGCAGTATTTT
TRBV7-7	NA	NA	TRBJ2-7	CASSLGQFYEQYF	TGTGCTAGCAGCTTAGGACAGTTCTACGAGCAGTACTTC
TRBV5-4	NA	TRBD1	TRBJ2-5	CASSPLWDRETQYF	TGTGCCAGCAGCCCCCTTTGGGACAGGGAGACCCAGTACTTC
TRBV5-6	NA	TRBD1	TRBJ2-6	CASSFGTGVSGANVLTF	TGTGCCAGCAGCTTTGGGACAGGAGTCTCTGGGGCCAACGTCCTGACTTTC
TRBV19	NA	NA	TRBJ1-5	CASSTRQVYSNQPQHF	TGTGCCAGTAGTACAAGACAGGTTTACAGCAATCAGCCCCAGCATTTT
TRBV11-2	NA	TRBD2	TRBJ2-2	CASRGLAGGPGELFF	TGTGCCAGCAGGGGTCTAGCGGGGGGGCCGGGAGAGCTGTTTTTT
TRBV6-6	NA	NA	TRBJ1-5	CASSQLQGNPQHF	TGTGCCAGCAGCCAGCTTCAGGGAAATCCCCAGCATTTT
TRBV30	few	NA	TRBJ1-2	CAWRLNREGYTF	TGTGCCTGGAGGCTGAACAGGGAAGGCTACACCTTC
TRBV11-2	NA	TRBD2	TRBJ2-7	CASSLRLASSYEQYF	TGTGCCAGCAGCTTGCGACTAGCGAGCTCCTACGAGCAGTACTTC
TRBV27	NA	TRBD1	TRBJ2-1	CASSAQTGSSYNEQFF	TGTGCCAGCAGTGCCCAGACAGGGAGCTCCTACAATGAGCAGTTCTTC
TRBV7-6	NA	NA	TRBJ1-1	CASSSRTEAFF	TGTGCCAGCAGCAGCCGGACAGAAGCTTTCTTT
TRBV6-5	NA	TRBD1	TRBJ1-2	CASSYMGQGLGGYTF	TGTGCCAGCAGTTACATGGGACAGGGGCTCGGTGGCTACACCTTC
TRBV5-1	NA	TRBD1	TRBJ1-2	CASSPPGQGSYGYTF	TGCGCCAGCAGCCCCCCGGGACAGGGCAGCTATGGCTACACCTTC
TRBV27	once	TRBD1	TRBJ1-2	CASSPFEGATYGYTF	TGTGCCAGCAGTCCGTTCGAGGGGGCAACCTATGGCTACACCTTC
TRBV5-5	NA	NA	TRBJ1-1	CASSLSFTEAFF	TGTGCCAGCAGTTTATCTTTCACTGAAGCTTTCTTT
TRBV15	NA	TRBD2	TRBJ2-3	CATSAEGLAEDSTDTQYF	TGTGCCACCAGCGCTGAGGGACTAGCGGAAGATAGCACAGATACGCAGTATTTT
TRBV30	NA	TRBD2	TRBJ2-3	CSAGDRTDTQYF	TGTTCCGCGGGGGACCGCACAGATACGCAGTATTTT
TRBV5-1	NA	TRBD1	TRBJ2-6	CASSLSRQGALSGANVLTF	TGCGCCAGCAGCTTGTCCCGACAGGGGGCACTCTCTGGGGCCAACGTCCTGACTTTC
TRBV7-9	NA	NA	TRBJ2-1	CASSPPWADEQFF	TGTGCCAGCAGCCCTCCCTGGGCAGATGAGCAGTTCTTC